A single sample gave rise to the 28 T cell receptor beta chains below, sequenced in a study of cytomegalovirus exposure and HLA in healthy donors. The study ran its PCR with 60 Vbeta and 13 Jbeta primers. This table comes from immunoSEQ multiplex PCR, and its TCRdb copy is limited to in-frame clones, with some not included. Of about 190,000 clones listed, 84% are singletons. The sequencing input was PBMCs. The origin of the receptors is a boy younger than 18 in good health and CMV-seronegative.

The chain joins TRBV5-6 to TRBJ1-2; TRBD1 matches at 8 bases. This CDR3 is 16 amino acids long. The germline gives CDR1 SGHDT, CDR2 YYEEEE. The junction had 11 bases not matched to a gene; V was cut back by 3 bases and J by 4 bases. The CDR3 reads CASSSRRTGPSYGYTF. CDR3 DNA: TGTGCCAGCAGCTCCCGCAGGACAGGGCCCTCCTATGGCTACACCTTC.

CDR3 in DNA: TGCGCCAGCAGCCTGTCGGGTTCGGAGCAGTACTTC. Protein sequence: CASSLSGSEQYF. The chain couples TRBV4-3 to TRBJ2-7; D unclear. This CDR3 spans 12 amino acids. V was pared by 4 bases and J by 7 bases, with 11 bases between. The germline V gene encodes CDR1 LGHNA and CDR2 YSLEER.

The gene calls are TRBV11-3 and TRBJ1-5; TRBD1 is a possible D gene (6 bases). The V and J ends lost 5 bases and 6 bases respectively, with 14 bases between them. There are 14 residues in the CDR3. Germline V gene sequence: CDR1 SGHNT, CDR2 YENEEA. The CDR3 sequence is CASSPLTGPQPQHF. CDR3 coding DNA: TGTGCCAGCAGCCCACTGACAGGCCCTCAGCCCCAGCATTTT.

This clone has just a few counts. CDR3 coding DNA: TGCGCCAGCAGGGAGAAAGCCATCTGGGAGTTTGGCTACACCTTC. This translates into CASREKAIWEFGYTF. The V gene is TRBV4-1, the J gene TRBJ1-2; the D is unclear. Germline CDR1 reads MGHRA; CDR2 reads YSYEKL. The CDR3 is 15 residues long. The V end lost 6 bases, the J end lost 7 bases, and 21 bases lay between the germline ends.

The chain links TRBV9 to TRBJ2-3; 8 bases are a match to TRBD2. The J segment lost 4 bases and the V segment lost 3 bases, leaving 4 bases of the junction unmatched. This CDR3 region has 14 residues. Germline V CDR1 and CDR2: SGDLS, YYNGEE. In DNA, the CDR3 is TGTGCCAGCAGCGCCGCGGGGGGAGCAGATACGCAGTATTTT. Translated, it gives CASSAAGGADTQYF.

This chain uses TRBV15 with TRBJ2-7; maybe TRBD1 (5 bases). V lost 1 base, J lost 2 bases, and 12 bases lay in between. Per germline, CDR1 LNHNV and CDR2 YYDKDF (reference sequence). The CDR3 runs to 15 residues. The CDR3 loop reads CATSRGPAGTYEQYF. The DNA of the CDR3 is TGTGCCACCAGCAGAGGTCCTGCAGGGACCTACGAGCAGTACTTC.

The rearrangement links TRBV28 to TRBJ2-3, with 9 bases that match TRBD2. The length of the CDR3 is 17 residues. V lost 7 bases and J lost 0; bases outside the gene matches: 11. From germline, CDR1 is MDHEN and CDR2 SYDVKM. The CDR3 loop is CASTNRGLAGSTDTQYF. The CDR3 DNA reads as TGTGCCAGCACCAACCGCGGGCTAGCGGGAAGCACAGATACGCAGTATTTT.

This clone was picked up one time. The chain employs TRBV4-3 and TRBJ2-7, with D perhaps TRBD1 (6 bases). Germline V gene sequence: CDR1 LGHNA, CDR2 YSLEER. This CDR3 has 16 residues. V lost 0 bases, J lost 0 bases, and 12 bases lay in between. The CDR3 protein is CASSQDQTGRSYEQYF. The CDR3 DNA is TGCGCCAGCAGCCAAGATCAGACAGGTCGCTCCTACGAGCAGTACTTC.

The chain is built from TRBV20-1 and TRBJ1-3; D is perhaps TRBD1 (6 bases). V was trimmed by 5 bases and J by 9 bases, leaving 11 bases between them. Germline V gene data show CDR1 as DFQATT and CDR2 as SNEGSKA (reference sequence). This CDR3 is built from 11 residues. This chain's CDR3 is CSAGRGRTIYF. Written as DNA, the CDR3 is TGCAGTGCTGGGCGGGGGCGCACCATATATTTT.

This chain uses TRBV7-9 with TRBJ2-7, with D uncertain. The V gene lost 5 bases and the J gene lost 1 base, with 12 bases spanning the gap. This CDR3 region has 14 residues. CDR1 and CDR2 (germline): SEHNR, FQNEAQ (reference sequence). CDR3 DNA sequence: TGTGCCAGCAGCAGAAACACGGAGTCCTACGAGCAGTACTTC. Amino acid sequence: CASSRNTESYEQYF.

The chain couples TRBV6-1 to TRBJ2-7; possibly TRBD2 for D (5 bases). Deletions cut 6 bases from V and 6 bases from J, with 12 bases between. The CDR3 sequence is 12 residues long. Germline loops: CDR1 MNHNS, CDR2 SASEGT. The CDR3 spells CASRRDEGEQYF. The CDR3 coding sequence is TGTGCCAGCAGACGGGATGAGGGCGAGCAGTACTTC.

This sequence joins TRBV30 and TRBJ1-1; D uncertain. V lost 7 bases to trimming and J lost 8 bases, with 20 bases between them. The length of the CDR3 is 13 residues. Germline CDR1 reads GTSNPN; CDR2 reads SVGIG (reference sequence). The CDR3 nucleotides read TGTGCCTACTGCAGCGGACCCACGACGGAAGCTTTCTTT. Its translation is CAYCSGPTTEAFF.

In DNA form, the CDR3 reads TGTGCCAGCAGGCTAGCGGGAGGGAGAACTGGGGCCAACGTCCTGACTTTC. It translates to CASRLAGGRTGANVLTF. The V call is TRBV2, the J call TRBJ2-6, with 12 bases fitting TRBD2. Germline CDR1 and CDR2: SNHLY and FYNNEI. The CDR3 is 17 residues long. V lost 6 bases to trimming and J lost 2 bases; unmatched junction nucleotides: 5.

This clone was observed once. V usage is TRBV11-3 and J usage is TRBJ2-5, with 7 bases aligning to TRBD2. V lost 4 bases and J lost 4; bases outside the gene matches: 9. The CDR3 is made up of 15 amino acids. Germline CDR1 SGHNT, CDR2 YENEEA. CDR3 protein: CASSSWGGSTETQYF. CDR3 coding DNA: TGTGCCAGCAGCTCATGGGGGGGGTCTACAGAGACCCAGTACTTC.

This chain uses TRBV30 with TRBJ1-1, with D possibly TRBD1 on 6 matching bases. Germline loops: CDR1 GTSNPN, CDR2 SVGIG (reference sequence). This CDR3 has 15 amino acids. V shed 0 bases and J shed 9 bases, with 20 bases lying between them. The CDR3 DNA sequence: TGTGCCTGGAGTGTACGGGGGGCAACCCCCCTGAAAGCTTTCTTT. Amino acids: CAWSVRGATPLKAFF. The full variable domain, completed using reference TRBV30 and TRBJ1-1, is SQTIHQWPATLVQPVGSPLSLECTVEGTSNPNLYWYRQAAGRGLQLLFYSVGIGQISSEVPQNLSASRPQDRQFILSSKKLLLSDSGFYLCAWSVRGATPLKAFFGQGTRLTVV.

The rearrangement joins TRBV5-8 to TRBJ2-1; perhaps TRBD1 as D (5 bases). The CDR3 runs to 14 residues. V lost 5 bases and J 8 bases, leaving 17 bases between the germline ends. In germline, CDR1 is SGHTS, CDR2 YDEGEE. CDR3 DNA sequence: TGTGCCAGCAGTAGGCAGGGTCTCGTTGATGAGCAGTTCTTC. Protein: CASSRQGLVDEQFF. The full variable domain, its missing parts supplied by reference TRBV5-8 and TRBJ2-1, is EAGVTQSPTHLIKTRGQQATLRCSPISGHTSVYWYQQALGLGLQFLLWYDEGEERNRGNFPPRFSGRQFPNYSSELNVNALELEDSALYLCASSRQGLVDEQFFGPGTRLTVL.

The V and J genes are TRBV7-2 and TRBJ2-1; D is unclear. The CDR3 has 15 residues. Trimming stripped 5 bases from V and 12 bases from J, with 23 bases between. Germline V gene sequence: CDR1 SGHTA, CDR2 FQGNSA. DNA for the CDR3: TGTGCCAGCAGCCCCCTATCGTCGTTCAATGAGCGGCAGTTCTTC. Translating it yields CASSPLSSFNERQFF.

V gene TRBV6-5 combines with J gene TRBJ2-5; possibly TRBD2 for D (5 bases). The CDR3 has 14 amino acids. From germline, CDR1 is MNHEY and CDR2 SVGAGI. The germline V and J ends were trimmed by 5 bases and 2 bases, with 12 bases remaining between them. This CDR3 reads CASSLLGEQETQYF. The CDR3 DNA reads as TGTGCCAGCAGTCTCCTCGGGGAACAAGAGACCCAGTACTTC.

The V call is TRBV27, the J call TRBJ1-1; a possible D gene is TRBD1 (6 bases). In germline, CDR1 is MNHEY, CDR2 SMNVEV (reference sequence). The CDR3 totals 14 residues. With 1 base removed from V and 6 bases from J, the gap between germline ends came to 12 bases. In nucleotides, the CDR3 is TGTGCCAGCAGTTTATTTGGGGGGGCCGCTGAAGCTTTCTTT. Amino acids: CASSLFGGAAEAFF.

This clone was seen only a few times. The genes are TRBV27 and TRBJ2-7; D may be TRBD2 (6 bases). The CDR3 is 12 amino acids. Germline V gene data show CDR1 as MNHEY and CDR2 as SMNVEV (reference sequence). V gave up 2 bases and J gave up 7 bases, with 9 bases separating them. Here the CDR3 DNA reads TGTGCCAGCAGTTTAGGGGCGGGGGAGCAGTACTTC. This encodes CASSLGAGEQYF.

The chain is built from TRBV9 and TRBJ1-2; weak D call: TRBD1 (5 bases). The CDR3 contains 15 residues. Trimming removed 3 bases from V and 8 bases from J, with 20 bases in between. CDR1 SGDLS and CDR2 YYNGEE come from the germline V gene. CDR3 nucleotide sequence: TGTGCCAGCAGCGGAGCCACACACGACAGCAGGGGCTACACCTTC. As protein: CASSGATHDSRGYTF.

The gene calls are TRBV6-5 and TRBJ2-1, with D possibly being TRBD2 (7 bases). The germline CDR1 and CDR2 sequences are MNHEY and SVGAGI. V lost 5 bases and J lost 4, with 15 bases in between. The CDR3 is 15 residues long. The CDR3 sequence is CASSPTGGPYNEQFF. The CDR3 bases are TGTGCCAGCAGTCCAACGGGGGGCCCTTACAATGAGCAGTTCTTC.

The chain links TRBV30 to TRBJ1-6, with D possibly being TRBD1 (6 bases). Germline lookup yields CDR1 GTSNPN and CDR2 SVGIG (reference sequence). V was clipped by 7 bases and J by 9 bases, with 16 bases between them. The CDR3 contains 13 residues. CDR3 loop: CASHPGGTSPLHF. The CDR3 coding sequence is TGTGCCTCACACCCGGGGGGCACTTCACCCCTCCACTTT.

The rearrangement uses TRBV14 and TRBJ2-7; no clear D. The V gene lost 3 bases and the J gene lost 1 base, with 7 bases spanning the gap. The CDR3 is 13 amino acids. The germline V gene encodes CDR1 SGHDN and CDR2 FVKESK. The CDR3 bases are TGTGCCAGCAGCCAGTACGCGTCCTACGAGCAGTACTTC. This codes for CASSQYASYEQYF.

The chain joins TRBV9 to TRBJ1-2; D remains ambiguous. Looked up from germline, CDR1 is SGDLS and CDR2 is YYNGEE. V was shortened by 2 bases and J by 5 bases, with 13 bases between the two germline ends. The CDR3 length is 14 residues. CDR3 in DNA: TGTGCCAGCAGCGTGGGGTTTGGAGGGTATGGCTACACCTTC. It yields the protein CASSVGFGGYGYTF.

The gene calls are TRBV9 and TRBJ2-7, with D possibly matching TRBD2 (5 bases). Germline V gene data show CDR1 as SGDLS and CDR2 as YYNGEE. The CDR3 length is 15 residues. V shed 0 bases and J shed 1 base, with 11 bases lying between them. The CDR3 here is CASSVGVGVSYEQYF. The CDR3 DNA sequence: TGTGCCAGCAGCGTAGGCGTGGGAGTATCCTACGAGCAGTACTTC.

This clone was found a few times. The genes are TRBV5-6 and TRBJ1-3; the D is unclear. The germline gives CDR1 SGHDT, CDR2 YYEEEE. The CDR3 extends over 15 amino acids. V gave up 1 base and J gave up 1 base, with 9 bases separating them. The chain's CDR3 is CASSLRVISGNTIYF. The CDR3 DNA is TGTGCCAGCAGCTTGCGGGTCATATCTGGAAACACCATATATTTT.

The V call is TRBV5-8, the J call TRBJ1-5; 11 bases align to TRBD1. V lost 3 bases and J lost 7; bases outside the gene matches: 6. The CDR3 has 15 residues. Germline V gene data show CDR1 as SGHTS and CDR2 as YDEGEE. The CDR3 sequence is CASSSGDRGEQPQHF. CDR3 nucleotides: TGTGCCAGCAGCTCGGGGGACAGGGGGGAACAGCCCCAGCATTTT.